Listed below are T cell receptor beta chains from one sample, sequenced in a study of early T cells in non-severe SARS-CoV-2 infection. A single record per CDR3 protein comes from TCRdb applying MiXCR to the 5' RACE reads. The sample has around 82,000 distinct CDR3 sequences, roughly 14% seen once. Sequencing was done on a sample of whole blood. These receptors all stem from an adult who was a healthcare worker with PCR-confirmed SARS-CoV-2 infection or an uninfected control (not recorded which). Each CDR3 is given with its conserved first and last residue. The D gene is left open where the match is weak. Clone size appears in some rows only: once, few, many, or a class for an expanded clone.

clone size	V gene	D gene	J gene	CDR3 protein	CDR3 DNA
few	TRBV14	TRBD1	TRBJ2-2	CASSIAHTGAITGELFF	TGTGCCAGCAGCATTGCCCACACAGGGGCCATCACCGGGGAGCTGTTTTTT
many	TRBV13	NA	TRBJ2-2	CASSSTDRPGELFF	TGTGCCAGCAGCTCGACGGACAGACCCGGGGAGCTGTTTTTT
NA	TRBV5-1	TRBD1	TRBJ1-4	CASSLTPGQANEKLFF	TGCGCCAGCAGTCTAACCCCGGGACAGGCTAATGAAAAACTGTTTTTT
few	TRBV29-1	TRBD1	TRBJ2-5	CSVAPTGVRQETQYF	TGCAGCGTTGCCCCGACAGGGGTAAGGCAAGAGACCCAGTACTTC
few	TRBV19	NA	TRBJ2-2	CASSSQLGAGELFF	TGTGCCAGTAGTAGCCAATTGGGGGCCGGGGAGCTGTTTTTT
once	TRBV6-1	TRBD1	TRBJ2-1	CASSEGPGQGRVEQFF	TGTGCCAGCAGTGAAGGCCCCGGACAGGGGAGAGTAGAGCAGTTCTTC
few	TRBV6-4	NA	TRBJ1-2	CARDSVYGYTF	TGTGCCAGGGACAGCGTGTATGGCTACACCTTC
many	TRBV5-1	TRBD1	TRBJ2-1	CASSSGQGAPGEQFF	TGCGCCAGCAGCTCAGGACAGGGGGCCCCTGGGGAGCAGTTCTTC
few	TRBV18	NA	TRBJ1-5	CASSGASNQPQHF	TGTGCCAGCTCCGGGGCAAGCAATCAGCCCCAGCATTTT
few	TRBV2	NA	TRBJ2-1	CASSERGPSYNEQFF	TGTGCCAGCAGTGAGAGGGGACCCTCCTACAATGAGCAGTTCTTC
many	TRBV20-1	TRBD1	TRBJ1-5	CSARQPGTGDQPQHF	TGCAGTGCTAGACAACCCGGGACAGGGGATCAGCCCCAGCATTTT
NA	TRBV7-8	TRBD1	TRBJ1-2	CGSSLDRAVYGYTF	TGTGGCAGCAGCTTAGACAGGGCTGTCTATGGCTACACCTTC
few	TRBV5-1	NA	TRBJ2-5	CASSLGANPPYF	TGCGCCAGCAGCTTGGGGGCTAACCCACCGTACTTC
few	TRBV18	NA	TRBJ2-5	CASSANGRTQETQYF	TGTGCCAGCTCGGCTAATGGACGGACCCAAGAGACCCAGTACTTC
few	TRBV6-2/TRBV6-3	NA	TRBJ2-4	CASSYSPQGHHVAKNIQYF	TGTGCCAGCAGTTACTCACCACAGGGTCACCACGTAGCCAAAAACATTCAGTACTTC
few	TRBV3-1	NA	TRBJ2-1	CASSQASSSEQFF	TGTGCCAGCAGCCAAGCTTCTAGCAGTGAGCAGTTCTTC